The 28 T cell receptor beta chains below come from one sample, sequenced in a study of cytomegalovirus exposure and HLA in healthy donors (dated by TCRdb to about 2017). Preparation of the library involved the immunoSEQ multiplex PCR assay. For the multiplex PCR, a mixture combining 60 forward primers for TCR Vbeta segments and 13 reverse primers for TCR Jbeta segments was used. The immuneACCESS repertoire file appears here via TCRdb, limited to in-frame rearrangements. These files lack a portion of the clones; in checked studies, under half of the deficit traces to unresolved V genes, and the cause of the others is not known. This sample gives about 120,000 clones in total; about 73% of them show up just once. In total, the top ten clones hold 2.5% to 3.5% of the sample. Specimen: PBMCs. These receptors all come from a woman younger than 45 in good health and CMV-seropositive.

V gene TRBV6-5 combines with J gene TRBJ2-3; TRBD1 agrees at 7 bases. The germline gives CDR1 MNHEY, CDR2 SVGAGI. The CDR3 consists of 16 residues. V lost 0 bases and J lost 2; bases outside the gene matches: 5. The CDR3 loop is CASSYSAGQATDTQYF. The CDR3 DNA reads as TGTGCCAGCAGTTACTCGGCAGGACAGGCCACAGATACGCAGTATTTT.

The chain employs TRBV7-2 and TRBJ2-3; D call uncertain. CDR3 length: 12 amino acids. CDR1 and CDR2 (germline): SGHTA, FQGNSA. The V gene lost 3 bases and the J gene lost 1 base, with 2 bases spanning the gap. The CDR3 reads CASSFGTDTQYF. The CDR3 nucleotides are TGTGCCAGCAGCTTCGGCACAGATACGCAGTATTTT.

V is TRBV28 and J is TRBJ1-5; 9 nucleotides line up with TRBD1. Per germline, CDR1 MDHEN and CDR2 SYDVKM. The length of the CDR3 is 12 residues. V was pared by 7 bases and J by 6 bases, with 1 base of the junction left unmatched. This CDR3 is CASNRGRQPQHF. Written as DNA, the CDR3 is TGTGCCAGCAACAGGGGGCGTCAGCCCCAGCATTTT.

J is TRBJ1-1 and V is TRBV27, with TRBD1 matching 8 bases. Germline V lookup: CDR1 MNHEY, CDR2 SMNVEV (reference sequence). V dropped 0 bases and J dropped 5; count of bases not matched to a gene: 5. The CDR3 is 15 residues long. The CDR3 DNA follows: TGTGCCAGCAGTTTATCGACAGGGGTCAGGACTGAAGCTTTCTTT. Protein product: CASSLSTGVRTEAFF.

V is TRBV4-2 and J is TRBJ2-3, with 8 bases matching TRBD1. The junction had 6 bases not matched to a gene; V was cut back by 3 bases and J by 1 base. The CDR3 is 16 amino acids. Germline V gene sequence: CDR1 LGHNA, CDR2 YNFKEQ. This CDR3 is CASSHRGHLGTDTQYF. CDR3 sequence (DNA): TGTGCCAGCAGCCACAGGGGGCACCTGGGCACAGATACGCAGTATTTT.

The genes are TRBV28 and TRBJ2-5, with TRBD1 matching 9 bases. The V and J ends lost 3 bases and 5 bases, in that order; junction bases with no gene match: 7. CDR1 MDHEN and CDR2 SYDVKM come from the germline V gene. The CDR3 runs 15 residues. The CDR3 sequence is CASSFRGQGTETQYF. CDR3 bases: TGTGCCAGCAGTTTCCGGGGACAGGGAACGGAGACCCAGTACTTC.

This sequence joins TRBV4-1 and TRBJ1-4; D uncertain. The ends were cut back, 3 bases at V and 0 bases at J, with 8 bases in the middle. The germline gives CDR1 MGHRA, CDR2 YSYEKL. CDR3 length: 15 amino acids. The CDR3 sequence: CASSQNGATNEKLFF. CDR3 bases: TGCGCCAGCAGCCAGAACGGAGCAACTAATGAAAAACTGTTTTTT.

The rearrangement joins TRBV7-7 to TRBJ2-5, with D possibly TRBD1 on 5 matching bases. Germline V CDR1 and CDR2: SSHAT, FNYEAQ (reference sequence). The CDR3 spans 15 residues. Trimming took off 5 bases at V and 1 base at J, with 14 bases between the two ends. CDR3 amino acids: CASSRSRTLQETQYF. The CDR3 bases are TGTGCCAGCAGCCGATCGAGGACACTCCAAGAGACCCAGTACTTC. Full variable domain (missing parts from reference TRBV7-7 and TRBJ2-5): GAGVSQSPRYKVTKRGQDVTLRCDPISSHATLYWYQQALGQGPEFLTYFNYEAQPDKSGLPSDRFSAERPEGSISTLTIQRTEQRDSAMYRCASSRSRTLQETQYFGPGTRLLVL.

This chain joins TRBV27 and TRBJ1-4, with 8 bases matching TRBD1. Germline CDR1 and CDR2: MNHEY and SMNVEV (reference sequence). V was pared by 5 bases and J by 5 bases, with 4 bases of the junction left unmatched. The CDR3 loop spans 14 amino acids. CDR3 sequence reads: CASSQGARNEKLFF. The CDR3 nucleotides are TGTGCCAGCAGTCAGGGGGCGAGAAATGAAAAACTGTTTTTT.

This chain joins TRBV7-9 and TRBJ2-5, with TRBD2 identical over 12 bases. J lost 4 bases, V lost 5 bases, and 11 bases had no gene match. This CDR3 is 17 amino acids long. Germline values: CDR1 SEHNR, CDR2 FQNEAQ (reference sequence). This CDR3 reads CASSARLAGGPGETQYF. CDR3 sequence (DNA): TGTGCCAGCAGCGCCAGGCTAGCGGGGGGGCCGGGAGAGACCCAGTACTTC.

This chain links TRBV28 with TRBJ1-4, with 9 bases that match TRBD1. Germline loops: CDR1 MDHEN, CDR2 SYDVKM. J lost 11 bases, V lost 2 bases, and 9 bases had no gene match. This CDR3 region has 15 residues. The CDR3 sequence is CASSLTPGQGGKLFF. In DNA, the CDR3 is TGTGCCAGCAGTTTAACCCCGGGACAGGGAGGGAAACTGTTTTTT.

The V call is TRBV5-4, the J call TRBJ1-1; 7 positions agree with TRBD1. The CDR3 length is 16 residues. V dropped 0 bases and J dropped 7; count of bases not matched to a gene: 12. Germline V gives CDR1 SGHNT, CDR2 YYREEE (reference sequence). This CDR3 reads CASSLGVRDSGSEAFF. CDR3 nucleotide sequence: TGTGCCAGCAGCTTGGGCGTCCGGGACAGTGGTAGTGAAGCTTTCTTT.

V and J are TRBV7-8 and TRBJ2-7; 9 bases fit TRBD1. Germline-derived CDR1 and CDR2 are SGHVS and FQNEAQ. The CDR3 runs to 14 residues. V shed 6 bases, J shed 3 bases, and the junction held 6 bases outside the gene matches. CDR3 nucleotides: TGTGCCAGCAGTGACAGGGGGATGGTCTACGAGCAGTACTTC. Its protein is CASSDRGMVYEQYF.

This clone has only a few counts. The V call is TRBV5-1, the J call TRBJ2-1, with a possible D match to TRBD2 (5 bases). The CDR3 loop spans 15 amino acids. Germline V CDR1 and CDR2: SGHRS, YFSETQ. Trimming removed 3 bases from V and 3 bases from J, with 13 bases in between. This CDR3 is CASSSRERHYNEQFF. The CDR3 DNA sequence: TGCGCCAGCAGCTCCCGTGAGCGGCACTACAATGAGCAGTTCTTC.

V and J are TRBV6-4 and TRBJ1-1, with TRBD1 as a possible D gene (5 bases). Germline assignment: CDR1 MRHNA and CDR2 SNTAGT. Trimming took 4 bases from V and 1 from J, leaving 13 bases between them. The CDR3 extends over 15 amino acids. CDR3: CASSASGRGNTEAFF. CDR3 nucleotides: TGTGCCAGCAGTGCCTCGGGGCGGGGGAACACTGAAGCTTTCTTT.

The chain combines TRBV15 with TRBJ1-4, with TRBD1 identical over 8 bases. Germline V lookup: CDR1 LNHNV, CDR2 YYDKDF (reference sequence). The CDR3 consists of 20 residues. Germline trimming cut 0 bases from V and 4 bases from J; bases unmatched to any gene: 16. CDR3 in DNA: TGTGCCACCAGCAGAGATCTAGGGACAGGACATTTACAGGGTAATGAAAAACTGTTTTTT. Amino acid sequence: CATSRDLGTGHLQGNEKLFF.

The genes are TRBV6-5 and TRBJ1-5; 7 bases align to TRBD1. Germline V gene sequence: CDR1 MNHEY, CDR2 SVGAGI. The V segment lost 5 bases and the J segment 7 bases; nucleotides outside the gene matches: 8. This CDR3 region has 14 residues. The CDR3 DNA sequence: TGTGCCAGCAGTACAGGGGAAGCCTGGCAGCCCCAGCATTTT. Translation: CASSTGEAWQPQHF.

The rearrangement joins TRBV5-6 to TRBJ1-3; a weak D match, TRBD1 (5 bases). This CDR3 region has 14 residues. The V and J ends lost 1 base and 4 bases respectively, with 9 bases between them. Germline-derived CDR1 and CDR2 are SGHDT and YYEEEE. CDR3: CASSLTGPGNTIYF. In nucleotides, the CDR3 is TGTGCCAGCAGCTTGACAGGTCCAGGAAACACCATATATTTT.

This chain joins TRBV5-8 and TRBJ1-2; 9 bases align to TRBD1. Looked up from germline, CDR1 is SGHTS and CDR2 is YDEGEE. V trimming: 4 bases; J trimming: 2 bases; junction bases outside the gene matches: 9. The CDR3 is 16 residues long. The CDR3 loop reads CASSDRSGQGNYGYTF. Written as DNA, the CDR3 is TGTGCCAGCAGCGACCGGTCGGGACAGGGAAACTATGGCTACACCTTC. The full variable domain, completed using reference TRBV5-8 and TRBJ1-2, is EAGVTQSPTHLIKTRGQQATLRCSPISGHTSVYWYQQALGLGLQFLLWYDEGEERNRGNFPPRFSGRQFPNYSSELNVNALELEDSALYLCASSDRSGQGNYGYTFGSGTRLTVV.

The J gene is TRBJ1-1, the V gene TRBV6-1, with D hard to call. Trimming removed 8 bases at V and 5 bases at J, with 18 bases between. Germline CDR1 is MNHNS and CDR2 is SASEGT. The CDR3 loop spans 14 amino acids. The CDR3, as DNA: TGTGCCAGCTCGAGCCCCACTCGGGAGACTGAAGCTTTCTTT. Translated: CASSSPTRETEAFF.

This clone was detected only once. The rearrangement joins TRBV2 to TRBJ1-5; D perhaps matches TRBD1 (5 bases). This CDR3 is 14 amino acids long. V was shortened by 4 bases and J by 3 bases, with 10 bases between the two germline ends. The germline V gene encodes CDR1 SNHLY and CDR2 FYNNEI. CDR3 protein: CASSGGGSNQPQHF. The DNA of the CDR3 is TGTGCCAGCAGTGGGGGGGGGTCCAATCAGCCCCAGCATTTT.

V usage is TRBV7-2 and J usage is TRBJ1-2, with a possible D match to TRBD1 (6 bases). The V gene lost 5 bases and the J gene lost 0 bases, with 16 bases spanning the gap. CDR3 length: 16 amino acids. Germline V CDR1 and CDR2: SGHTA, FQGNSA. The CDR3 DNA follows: TGTGCCAGCAGCCGCGCAGACAGGCGATCTAACTATGGCTACACCTTC. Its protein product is CASSRADRRSNYGYTF.

This CDR3 is CASSLSRGRGGSQFF. The CDR3 coding sequence is TGTGCCAGCAGCTTGAGCCGCGGGCGGGGGGGGTCCCAATTCTTC. The chain links TRBV13 to TRBJ2-1; 9 nucleotides agree with TRBD2. The CDR3 runs to 15 residues. In germline, CDR1 is PRHDT, CDR2 FYEKMQ (reference sequence). Unmatched junction bases numbered 16, after V lost 3 bases and J lost 16 bases. Using reference TRBV13 and TRBJ2-1 for the parts outside the CDR3, the full variable domain is AAGVIQSPRHLIKEKRETATLKCYPIPRHDTVYWYQQGPGQDPQFLISFYEKMQSDKGSIPDRFSAQQFSDYHSELNMSSLELGDSALYFCASSLSRGRGGSQFFGPGTRLTVL.

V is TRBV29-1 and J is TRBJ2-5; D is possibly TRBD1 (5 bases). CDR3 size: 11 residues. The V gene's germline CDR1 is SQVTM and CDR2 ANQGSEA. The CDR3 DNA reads TGCAGTGCGGCAGGGCCAGAGACCCAGTACTTC. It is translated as CSAAGPETQYF.

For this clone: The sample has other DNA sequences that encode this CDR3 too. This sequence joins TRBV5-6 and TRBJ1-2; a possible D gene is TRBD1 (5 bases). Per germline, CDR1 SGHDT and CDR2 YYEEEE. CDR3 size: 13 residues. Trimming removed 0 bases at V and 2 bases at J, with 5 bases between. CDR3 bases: TGTGCCAGCAGCTTGGGACAGAACTATGGCTACACCTTC. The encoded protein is CASSLGQNYGYTF. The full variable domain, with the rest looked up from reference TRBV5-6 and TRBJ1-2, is DAGVTQSPTHLIKTRGQQVTLRCSPKSGHDTVSWYQQALGQGPQFIFQYYEEEERQRGNFPDRFSGHQFPNYSSELNVNALLLGDSALYLCASSLGQNYGYTFGSGTRLTVV.

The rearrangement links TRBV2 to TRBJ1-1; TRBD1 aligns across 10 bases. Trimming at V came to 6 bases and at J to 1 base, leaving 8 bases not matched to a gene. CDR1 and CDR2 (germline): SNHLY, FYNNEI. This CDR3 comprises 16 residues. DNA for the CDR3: TGTGCCAGCAGCCTCGGCAGGACAGGGGGGAACACTGAAGCTTTCTTT. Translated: CASSLGRTGGNTEAFF.

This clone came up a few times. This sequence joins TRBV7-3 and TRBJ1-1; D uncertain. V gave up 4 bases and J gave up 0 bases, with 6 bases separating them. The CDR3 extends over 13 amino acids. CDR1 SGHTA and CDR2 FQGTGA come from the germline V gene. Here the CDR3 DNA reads TGTGCCAGCAGCTCGAACATGAACACTGAAGCTTTCTTT. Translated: CASSSNMNTEAFF.

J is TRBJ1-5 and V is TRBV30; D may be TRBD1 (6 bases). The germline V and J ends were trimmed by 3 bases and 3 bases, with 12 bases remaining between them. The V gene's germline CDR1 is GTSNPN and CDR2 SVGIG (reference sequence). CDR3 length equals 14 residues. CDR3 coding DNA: TGTGCCTGGAGCATAGGACAGATCAATCAGCCCCAGCATTTT. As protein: CAWSIGQINQPQHF.